The present TCR beta chain was sequenced within a study of blood T cells in healthy people across ages. V lost 6 bases and J 5 bases, leaving 16 bases between the germline ends. CDR1 and CDR2 from the germline V gene are MNHEY and SVGAGI. There are 14 residues in the CDR3. At least ten counts were recorded for this clonotype. Then a second PCR, running about 7 to 11 cycles, was carried out with a sample-barcoded 5' primer and a J-beta primer mix. TCRdb reprocessed the 5' RACE reads with MiXCR, giving one entry per CDR3 protein. The profile covers just under 900,000 distinct CDR3 sequences, with more than 25% appearing a single time and 17% taken by the ten largest.

This clonotype was sampled from an elderly woman in good health. J is TRBJ1-2 and V is TRBV6-5, with D possibly matching TRBD1 (6 bases). Sequenced input: blood. In nucleotides, the CDR3 is TGTGCCAGCAGCCAAAACGCGGACAGATATGGCTACACCTTC. This encodes CASSQNADRYGYTF.